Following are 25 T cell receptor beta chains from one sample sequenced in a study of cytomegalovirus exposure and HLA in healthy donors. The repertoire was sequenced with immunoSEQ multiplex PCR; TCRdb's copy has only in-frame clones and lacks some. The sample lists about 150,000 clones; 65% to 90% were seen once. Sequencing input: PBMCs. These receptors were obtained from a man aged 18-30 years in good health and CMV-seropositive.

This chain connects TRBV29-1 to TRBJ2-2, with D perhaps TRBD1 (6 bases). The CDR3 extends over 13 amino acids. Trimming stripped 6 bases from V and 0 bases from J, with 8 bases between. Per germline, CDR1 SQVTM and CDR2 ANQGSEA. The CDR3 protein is CSVGQPNTGELFF. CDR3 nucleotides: TGCAGCGTAGGACAGCCGAACACCGGGGAGCTGTTTTTT.

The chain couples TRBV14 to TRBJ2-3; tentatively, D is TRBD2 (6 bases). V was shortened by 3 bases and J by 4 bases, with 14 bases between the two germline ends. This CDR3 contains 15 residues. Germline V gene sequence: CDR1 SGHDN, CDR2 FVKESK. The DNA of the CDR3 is TGTGCCAGCAGCCAGACGCTAGCGAGTGCAGATACGCAGTATTTT. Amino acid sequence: CASSQTLASADTQYF.

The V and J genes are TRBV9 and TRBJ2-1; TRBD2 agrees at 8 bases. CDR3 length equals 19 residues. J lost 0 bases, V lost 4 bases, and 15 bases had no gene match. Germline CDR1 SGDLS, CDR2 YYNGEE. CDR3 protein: CASSNRGGRFQSSYNEQFF. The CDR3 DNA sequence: TGTGCCAGCAGCAACCGGGGGGGCCGGTTTCAAAGCTCCTACAATGAGCAGTTCTTC.

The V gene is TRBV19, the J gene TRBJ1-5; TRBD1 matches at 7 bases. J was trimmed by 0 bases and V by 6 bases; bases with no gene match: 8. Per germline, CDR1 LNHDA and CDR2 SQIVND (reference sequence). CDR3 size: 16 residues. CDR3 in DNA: TGTGCCAGTAGGTATTCCGGGACAGTTAGCAATCAGCCCCAGCATTTT. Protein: CASRYSGTVSNQPQHF. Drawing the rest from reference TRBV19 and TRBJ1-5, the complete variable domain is DGGITQSPKYLFRKEGQNVTLSCEQNLNHDAMYWYRQDPGQGLRLIYYSQIVNDFQKGDIAEGYSVSREKKESFPLTVTSAQKNPTAFYLCASRYSGTVSNQPQHFGDGTRLSIL.

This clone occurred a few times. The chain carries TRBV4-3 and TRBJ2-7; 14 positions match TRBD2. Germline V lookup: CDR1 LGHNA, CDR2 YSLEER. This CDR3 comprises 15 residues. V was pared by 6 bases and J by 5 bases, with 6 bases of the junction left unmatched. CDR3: CASRSGTSGSHEQYF. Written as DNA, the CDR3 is TGCGCCAGCAGATCCGGGACTAGCGGGAGCCACGAGCAGTACTTC.

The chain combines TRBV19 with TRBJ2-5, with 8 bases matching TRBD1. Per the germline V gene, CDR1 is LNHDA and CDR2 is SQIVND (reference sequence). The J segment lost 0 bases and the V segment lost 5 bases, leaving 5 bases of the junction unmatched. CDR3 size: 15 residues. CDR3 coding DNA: TGTGCCAGTAGTGGGGGACAGGCCAACCAAGAGACCCAGTACTTC. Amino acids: CASSGGQANQETQYF.

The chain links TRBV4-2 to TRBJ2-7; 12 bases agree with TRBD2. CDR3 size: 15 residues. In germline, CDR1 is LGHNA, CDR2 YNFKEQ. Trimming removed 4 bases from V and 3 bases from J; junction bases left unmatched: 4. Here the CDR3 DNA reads TGTGCCAGCAGCCCGTCACTAGCGGGAGGCTACGAGCAGTACTTC. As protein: CASSPSLAGGYEQYF.

The CDR3 nucleotides are TGTGCCAGCAGCTTAGGTTGGGAGGGTGAAGCTTTCTTT. Its translation is CASSLGWEGEAFF. This chain joins TRBV7-6 and TRBJ1-1; D is ambiguous. The CDR3 has 13 residues. CDR1 and CDR2 from the germline V gene are SGHVS and FNYEAQ. The ends were cut back, 1 base at V and 7 bases at J, with 10 bases in the middle.

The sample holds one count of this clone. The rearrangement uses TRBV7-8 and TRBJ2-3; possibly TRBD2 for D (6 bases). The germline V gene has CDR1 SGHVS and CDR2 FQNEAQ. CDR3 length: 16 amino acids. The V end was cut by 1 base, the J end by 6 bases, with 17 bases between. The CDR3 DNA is TGTGCCAGCAGCTTAGGTGGAGGGCACGTTGGGGATACGCAGTATTTT. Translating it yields CASSLGGGHVGDTQYF.

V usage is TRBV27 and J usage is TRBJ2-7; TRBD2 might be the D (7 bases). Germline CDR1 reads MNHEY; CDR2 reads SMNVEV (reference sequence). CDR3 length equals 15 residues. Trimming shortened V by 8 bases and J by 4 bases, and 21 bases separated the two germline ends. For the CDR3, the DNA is TGTGCCAGCTCAAAAGGGGGGGTTGGGACTTACGAGCAGTACTTC. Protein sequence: CASSKGGVGTYEQYF.

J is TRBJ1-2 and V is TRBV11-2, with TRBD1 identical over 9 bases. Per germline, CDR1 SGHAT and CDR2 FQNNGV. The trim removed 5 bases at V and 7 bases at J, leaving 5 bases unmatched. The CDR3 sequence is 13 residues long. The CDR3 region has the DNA TGTGCCAGCAGCAAGGGACAGGGCCGTGGCTACACCTTC. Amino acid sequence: CASSKGQGRGYTF.

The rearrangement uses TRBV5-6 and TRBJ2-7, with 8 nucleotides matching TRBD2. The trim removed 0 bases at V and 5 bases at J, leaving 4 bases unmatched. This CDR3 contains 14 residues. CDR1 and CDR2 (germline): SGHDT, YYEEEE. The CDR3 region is CASSLGSGSNEQYF. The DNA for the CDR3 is TGTGCCAGCAGCTTGGGCAGCGGGAGCAACGAGCAGTACTTC.

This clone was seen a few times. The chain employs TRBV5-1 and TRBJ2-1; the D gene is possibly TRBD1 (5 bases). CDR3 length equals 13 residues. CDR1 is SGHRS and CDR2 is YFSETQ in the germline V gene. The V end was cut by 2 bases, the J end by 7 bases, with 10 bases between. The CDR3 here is CASSFVRVNEQFF. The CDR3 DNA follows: TGCGCCAGCAGCTTCGTCAGGGTAAATGAGCAGTTCTTC.

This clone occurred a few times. In DNA form, the CDR3 reads TGTGCCTGGACAGGGGCTGGCGGCTACACCTTC. The encoded protein is CAWTGAGGYTF. V is TRBV30 and J is TRBJ1-2; D is perhaps TRBD1 (6 bases). The germline CDR1 and CDR2 sequences are GTSNPN and SVGIG (reference sequence). The CDR3 loop spans 11 amino acids. V lost 4 bases and J 8 bases, leaving 11 bases between the germline ends.

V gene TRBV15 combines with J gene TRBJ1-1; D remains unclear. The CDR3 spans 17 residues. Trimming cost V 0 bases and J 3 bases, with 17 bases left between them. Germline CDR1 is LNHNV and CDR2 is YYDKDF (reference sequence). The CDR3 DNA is TGTGCCACCAGCAGAGATTACATGAGGGAACGGGACACTGAAGCTTTCTTT. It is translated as CATSRDYMRERDTEAFF.

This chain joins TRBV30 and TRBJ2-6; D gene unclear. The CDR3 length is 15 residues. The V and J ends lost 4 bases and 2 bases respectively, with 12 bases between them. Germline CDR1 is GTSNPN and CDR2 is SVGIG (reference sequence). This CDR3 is CAWTPSVPGANVLTF. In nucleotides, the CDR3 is TGTGCCTGGACTCCCAGTGTGCCTGGGGCCAACGTCCTGACTTTC.

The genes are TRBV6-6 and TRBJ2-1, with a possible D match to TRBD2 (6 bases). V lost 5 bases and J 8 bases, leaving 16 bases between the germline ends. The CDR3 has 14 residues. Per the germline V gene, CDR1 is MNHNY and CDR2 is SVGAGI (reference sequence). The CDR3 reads CASSPYPTSDEQFF. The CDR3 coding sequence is TGTGCCAGCAGTCCCTATCCGACTAGTGATGAGCAGTTCTTC.

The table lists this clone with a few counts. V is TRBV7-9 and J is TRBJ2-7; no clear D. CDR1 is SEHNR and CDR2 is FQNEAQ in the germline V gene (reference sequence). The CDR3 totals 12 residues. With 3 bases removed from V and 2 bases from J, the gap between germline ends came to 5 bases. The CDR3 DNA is TGTGCCAGCAGCTTCGCGACCTACGAGCAGTACTTC. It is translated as CASSFATYEQYF.

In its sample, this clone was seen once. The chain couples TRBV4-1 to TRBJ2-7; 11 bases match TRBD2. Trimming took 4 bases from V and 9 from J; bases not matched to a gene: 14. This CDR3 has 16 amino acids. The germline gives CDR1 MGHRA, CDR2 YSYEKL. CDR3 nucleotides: TGCGCCAGCAGCCCCACCGGGACTAGCGGCCCCTCAGGGCAGTACTTC. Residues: CASSPTGTSGPSGQYF.

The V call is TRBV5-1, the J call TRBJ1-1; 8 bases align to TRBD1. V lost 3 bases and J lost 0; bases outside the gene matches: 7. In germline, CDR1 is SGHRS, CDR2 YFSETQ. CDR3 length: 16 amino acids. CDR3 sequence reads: CASSSRTGRVNTEAFF. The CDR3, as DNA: TGCGCCAGCAGCTCTCGGACAGGGAGGGTGAACACTGAAGCTTTCTTT. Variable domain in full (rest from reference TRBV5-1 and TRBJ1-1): KAGVTQTPRYLIKTRGQQVTLSCSPISGHRSVSWYQQTPGQGLQFLFEYFSETQRNKGNFPGRFSGRQFSNSRSEMNVSTLELGDSALYLCASSSRTGRVNTEAFFGQGTRLTVV.

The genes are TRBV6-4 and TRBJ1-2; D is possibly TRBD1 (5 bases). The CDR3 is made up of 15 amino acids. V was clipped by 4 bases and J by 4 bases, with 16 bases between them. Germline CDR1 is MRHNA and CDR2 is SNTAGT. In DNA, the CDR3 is TGTGCCAGCAGTGTGGCGCCAGGGTTAGGCTATGGCTACACCTTC. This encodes CASSVAPGLGYGYTF.

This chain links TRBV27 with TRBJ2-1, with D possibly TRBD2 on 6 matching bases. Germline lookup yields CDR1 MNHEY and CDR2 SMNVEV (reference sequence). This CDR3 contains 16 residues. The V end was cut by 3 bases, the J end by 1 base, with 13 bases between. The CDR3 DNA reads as TGTGCCAGCAGTTTGACGGGAGAAGGTTCCTACAATGAGCAGTTCTTC. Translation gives CASSLTGEGSYNEQFF.

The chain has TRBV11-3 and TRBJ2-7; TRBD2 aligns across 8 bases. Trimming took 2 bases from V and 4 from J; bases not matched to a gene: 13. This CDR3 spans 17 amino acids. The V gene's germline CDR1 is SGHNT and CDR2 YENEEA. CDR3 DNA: TGTGCCAGCAGCTTATGTCATCGGCGGGAGGAGGGTTACGAGCAGTACTTC. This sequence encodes CASSLCHRREEGYEQYF.

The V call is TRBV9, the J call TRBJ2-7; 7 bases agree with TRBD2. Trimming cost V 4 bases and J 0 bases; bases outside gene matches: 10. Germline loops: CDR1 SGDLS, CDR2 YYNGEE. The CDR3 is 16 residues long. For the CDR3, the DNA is TGTGCCAGCAGCTATCGGCGGGAGTCCAACTCCTACGAGCAGTACTTC. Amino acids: CASSYRRESNSYEQYF.

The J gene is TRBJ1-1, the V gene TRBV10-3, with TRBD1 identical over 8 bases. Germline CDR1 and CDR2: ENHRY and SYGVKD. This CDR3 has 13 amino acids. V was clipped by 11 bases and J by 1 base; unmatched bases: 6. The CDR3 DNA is TGTGCCGCTGCCGGGACAGGGAACACTGAAGCTTTCTTT. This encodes CAAAGTGNTEAFF.